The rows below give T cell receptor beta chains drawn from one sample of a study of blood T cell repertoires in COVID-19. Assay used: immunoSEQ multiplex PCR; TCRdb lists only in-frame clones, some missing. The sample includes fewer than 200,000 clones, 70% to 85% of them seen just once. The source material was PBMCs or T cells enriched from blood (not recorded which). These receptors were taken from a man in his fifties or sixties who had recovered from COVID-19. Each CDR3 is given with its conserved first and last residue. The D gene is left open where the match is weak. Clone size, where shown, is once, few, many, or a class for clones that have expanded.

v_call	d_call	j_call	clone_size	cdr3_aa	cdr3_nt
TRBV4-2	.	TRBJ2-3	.	CASSQDRERFQITDTQYF	TGTGCCAGCAGCCAAGATCGGGAACGGTTCCAGATTACAGATACGCAGTATTTT
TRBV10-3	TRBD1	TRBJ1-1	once	CATLPGQGSTTEAFF	TGTGCCACCCTGCCAGGACAGGGGTCGACCACTGAAGCTTTCTTT
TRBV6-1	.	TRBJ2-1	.	CASSELGGGSEQFF	TGTGCCAGCAGTGAATTAGGAGGGGGCAGTGAGCAGTTCTTC
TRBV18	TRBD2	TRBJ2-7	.	CASLPGGDSYEQYF	TGTGCCAGCCTCCCTGGGGGGGATTCCTACGAGCAGTACTTC
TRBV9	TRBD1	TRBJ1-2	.	CASSVARTGEDYGYTF	TGTGCCAGCAGCGTAGCCCGGACAGGGGAAGACTATGGCTACACCTTC
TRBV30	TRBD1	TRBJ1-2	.	CAWARGDGYTF	TGTGCCTGGGCCAGGGGGGATGGCTACACCTTC
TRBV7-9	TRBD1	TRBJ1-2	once	CASSLVLVGTGNYGYTF	TGTGCCAGCAGCTTAGTACTCGTCGGGACAGGGAACTATGGCTACACCTTC
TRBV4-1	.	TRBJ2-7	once	CASSQARGQATGEQYF	TGCGCCAGCAGCCAAGCACGCGGGCAGGCCACGGGCGAGCAGTACTTC
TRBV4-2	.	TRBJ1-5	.	CASSQDPGLKNQPQHF	TGTGCCAGCAGCCAAGATCCGGGATTGAAGAATCAGCCCCAGCATTTT
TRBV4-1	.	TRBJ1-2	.	CASSPQGPYGYTF	TGCGCCAGCAGCCCGCAGGGGCCCTATGGCTACACCTTC
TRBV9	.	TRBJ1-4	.	CASSANEKLFF	TGTGCCAGCAGCGCGAATGAAAAACTGTTTTTT
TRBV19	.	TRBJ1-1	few	CASRIGGTEAFF	TGTGCCAGTAGGATAGGCGGCACTGAAGCTTTCTTT
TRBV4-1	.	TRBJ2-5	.	CASSQGPSEKETQYF	TGCGCCAGCAGCCAAGGACCTAGCGAGAAGGAGACCCAGTACTTC
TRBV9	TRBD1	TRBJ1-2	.	CASSPTGQGYGYTF	TGTGCCAGCAGCCCAACGGGACAGGGATATGGCTACACCTTC
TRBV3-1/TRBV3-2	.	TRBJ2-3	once	CASSQGLGSSDTQYF	TGTGCCAGCAGCCAAGGCCTCGGGAGCTCAGATACGCAGTATTTT
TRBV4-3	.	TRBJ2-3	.	CASSQDFRDTQYF	TGCGCCAGCAGCCAAGATTTCAGGGATACGCAGTATTTT
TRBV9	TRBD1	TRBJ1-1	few	CASSPWTGLATEAFF	TGTGCCAGCAGCCCGTGGACAGGGTTGGCAACTGAAGCTTTCTTT
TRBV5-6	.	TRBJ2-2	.	CASSFFGELFF	TGTGCCAGCAGCTTCTTTGGGGAGCTGTTTTTT
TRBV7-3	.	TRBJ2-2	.	CASSLVGTTNTGELFF	TGTGCCAGCAGCTTGGTCGGCACTACGAACACCGGGGAGCTGTTTTTT
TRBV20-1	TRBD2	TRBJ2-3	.	CSASAAYRGGDTQYF	TGCAGTGCTAGTGCCGCTTATCGGGGAGGGGATACGCAGTATTTT
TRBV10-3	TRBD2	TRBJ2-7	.	CAIRPGTSSYEQYF	TGTGCCATCAGACCCGGGACTAGCTCCTACGAGCAGTACTTC
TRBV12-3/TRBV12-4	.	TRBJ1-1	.	CASRPTGGTEAFF	TGTGCCAGCAGGCCGACAGGTGGCACTGAAGCTTTCTTT
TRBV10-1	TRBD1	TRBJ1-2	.	CASINHRDRGYGYTF	TGCGCCAGCATTAACCATCGGGACAGGGGTTATGGCTACACCTTC
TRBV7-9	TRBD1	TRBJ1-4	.	CASSLVGTDEKLFF	TGTGCCAGCAGCTTAGTCGGGACAGACGAAAAACTGTTTTTT
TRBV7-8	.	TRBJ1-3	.	CASGEGRGNTIYF	TGTGCCAGCGGTGAGGGAAGGGGAAACACCATATATTTT
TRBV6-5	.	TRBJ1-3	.	CASSYSQTISGNTIYF	TGTGCCAGCAGTTACTCCCAGACTATCTCTGGAAACACCATATATTTT
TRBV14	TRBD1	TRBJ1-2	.	CASSQSRGAYGYTF	TGTGCCAGCAGCCAGAGCAGGGGGGCCTATGGCTACACCTTC
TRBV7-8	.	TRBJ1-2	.	CASSWVGRGGYTF	TGTGCCAGCAGCTGGGTCGGCAGGGGTGGCTACACCTTC
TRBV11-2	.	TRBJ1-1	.	CASSLGVSRTEAFF	TGTGCCAGCAGCTTAGGAGTTAGTAGAACTGAAGCTTTCTTT
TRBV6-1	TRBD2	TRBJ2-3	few	CASSELAGGPDTQYF	TGTGCCAGCAGTGAACTAGCGGGGGGGCCAGATACGCAGTATTTT
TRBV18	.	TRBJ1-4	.	CASSPEISQGSANEKLFF	TGTGCCAGCTCACCCGAGATATCACAGGGTTCGGCTAATGAAAAACTGTTTTTT
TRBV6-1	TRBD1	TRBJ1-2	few	CASSEGGTGYRGYTF	TGTGCCAGCAGTGAAGGGGGGACAGGGTATCGGGGCTACACCTTC
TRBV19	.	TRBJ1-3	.	CASSSLRQASGNTIYF	TGTGCCAGTAGTAGCCTCAGACAGGCCTCTGGAAACACCATATATTTT
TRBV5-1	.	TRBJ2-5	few	CASSSVEETQYF	TGCGCCAGCAGTTCGGTGGAAGAGACCCAGTACTTC
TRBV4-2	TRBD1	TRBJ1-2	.	CASSQEGQGACTF	TGTGCCAGCAGCCAAGAGGGACAGGGAGCATGCACCTTC
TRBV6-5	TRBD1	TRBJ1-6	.	CASTTDRVVSPLHF	TGTGCCAGCACCACGGACAGGGTGGTTTCACCCCTCCACTTT
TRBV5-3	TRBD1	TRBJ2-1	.	CARSLGGDEQFF	TGTGCCAGAAGCTTAGGGGGCGATGAGCAGTTCTTC
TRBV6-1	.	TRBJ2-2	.	CASSEGLGGARVAGELFF	TGTGCCAGCAGTGAGGGTCTGGGTGGGGCTCGAGTCGCCGGGGAGCTGTTTTTT
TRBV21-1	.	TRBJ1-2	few	CASKLVSGMSYTF	TGTGCCAGCAAACTGGTTTCCGGGATGAGCTACACCTTC
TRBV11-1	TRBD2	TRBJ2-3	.	CASSLAELAGGRADTQYF	TGTGCCAGCAGCTTAGCAGAACTAGCGGGGGGCAGGGCAGATACGCAGTATTTT
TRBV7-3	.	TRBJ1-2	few	CASSLGEHYGYTF	TGTGCCAGCAGCTTAGGAGAACACTATGGCTACACCTTC
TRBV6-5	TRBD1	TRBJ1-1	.	CASSQDRGRTEAFF	TGTGCCAGCAGCCAGGACAGGGGCCGGACTGAAGCTTTCTTT
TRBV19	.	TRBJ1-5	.	CASSDWTERNQPQHF	TGTGCCAGTAGTGACTGGACAGAGCGAAATCAGCCCCAGCATTTT
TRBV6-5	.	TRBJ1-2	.	CASSYSGGSGGYTF	TGTGCCAGCAGTTACTCGGGGGGAAGCGGTGGCTACACCTTC
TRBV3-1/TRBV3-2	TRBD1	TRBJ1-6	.	CASTLGQGLFPLHF	TGTGCCAGCACCCTCGGACAGGGCCTTTTTCCCCTCCACTTT
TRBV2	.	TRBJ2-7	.	CASSLLTGTSFWGQYF	TGTGCCAGCAGCCTACTTACCGGGACATCCTTCTGGGGGCAGTACTTC
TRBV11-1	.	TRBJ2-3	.	CASSFRRGDTDTQYF	TGTGCCAGCAGCTTTAGGAGGGGCGACACAGATACGCAGTATTTT
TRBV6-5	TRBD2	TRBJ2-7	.	CASSYGRGVYEQYF	TGTGCCAGCAGTTACGGTCGGGGGGTCTACGAGCAGTACTTC
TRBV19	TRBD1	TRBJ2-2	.	CATRQGPKVTGELFF	TGTGCCACTAGACAGGGGCCGAAAGTCACCGGGGAGCTGTTTTTT
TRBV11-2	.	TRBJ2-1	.	CASSPSPPSSYNEQFF	TGTGCCAGCAGCCCCAGTCCACCCAGCTCCTACAATGAGCAGTTCTTC
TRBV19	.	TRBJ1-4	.	CASSIGGLSEKLFF	TGTGCCAGTAGTATCGGGGGTCTGAGTGAAAAACTGTTTTTT
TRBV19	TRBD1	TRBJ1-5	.	CASSKGDRGGNQPQHF	TGTGCCAGTAGTAAAGGGGACAGGGGTGGCAATCAGCCCCAGCATTTT
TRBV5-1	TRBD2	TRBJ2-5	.	CASSPGGGGAETQYF	TGCGCCAGCAGCCCCGGCGGGGGAGGTGCAGAGACCCAGTACTTC
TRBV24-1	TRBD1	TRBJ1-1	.	CATSEAGTENTEAFF	TGTGCCACCAGTGAGGCCGGGACAGAGAACACTGAAGCTTTCTTT